A selection of T cell receptor beta chains follows, all from one sample in a study of immune heterogeneity within non-small cell lung tumors. TCRdb re-derived calls from the multiplex PCR reads in MiXCR, one entry per CDR3 protein. This table has 20,000 or so distinct CDR3 sequences, 25% to 30% appearing once. The sequenced material came from lung tumor tissue. These receptors originate from a man aged 35-49 years with non-small cell lung cancer. Each CDR3 is given with its conserved first and last residue. A D gene is named only where the DNA matches it firmly. Clone size, where shown, is once, few, many, or a class for clones that have expanded.

abundance	v_gene	d_gene	j_gene	CDR3nt	CDR3aa
few	TRBV4-2	TRBD2	TRBJ2-3	TGTGCCAGCAGCCAAGGCTTCGGGGCTAGCGGGATTGATACGCAGTATTTT	CASSQGFGASGIDTQYF
NA	TRBV7-2	TRBD1	TRBJ1-6	TGTGCCAGCAGCCCAGGGACAGAAAATTCACCCCTCCACTTT	CASSPGTENSPLHF
many	TRBV7-2	NA	TRBJ2-7	TGTGCCAGCAGGAGAGGACCCGACAAGGCCTACGAGCAGTACTTC	CASRRGPDKAYEQYF
many	TRBV7-8	TRBD1	TRBJ1-6	TGTGCCAGCAGCTTAGCGGGACAGAGTAGCTCCTATAATTCACCCCTCCACTTT	CASSLAGQSSSYNSPLHF
few	TRBV7-9	NA	TRBJ2-3	TGTGCCAGCAGCTACGACGGTACCACAGATACGCAGTATTTT	CASSYDGTTDTQYF
medium-sized	TRBV19	NA	TRBJ2-7	TGTGCCAGTAGTATACGGGACAACCCCTACGAGCAGTACTTC	CASSIRDNPYEQYF
few	TRBV5-1	NA	TRBJ2-2	TGCGCCAGCCGATCCCAGGATTTGTTGGGGGCCGGGGAGCTGTTTTTT	CASRSQDLLGAGELFF
many	TRBV6-1	TRBD1	TRBJ2-2	TGTGCCAGCAGCTCGGCGACAGGGATGGGCACCGGGGAGCTGTTTTTT	CASSSATGMGTGELFF
NA	TRBV6-1	TRBD1	TRBJ2-7	TGTGCCAGCAGTGAAAGCGAGAGGACAGGGGATAACGAGCAGTACTTT	CASSESERTGDNEQYF
many	TRBV15	NA	TRBJ2-6	TGTGCCACCAGCAGGAACGGGTTGAGCTCTGGGGCCAACGTCCTGACTTTC	CATSRNGLSSGANVLTF
NA	TRBV20-1	TRBD1	TRBJ1-1	TGCAGTGCTAGAAGGACAGGGAATATGAACACTGAAGCTTTCTTT	CSARRTGNMNTEAFF
many	TRBV18	NA	TRBJ1-2	TGTGCCAGCTCACCTGAGGCCGCCTATGGCTACACCTTC	CASSPEAAYGYTF
NA	TRBV5-4	NA	TRBJ2-4	TGTGCCAGCAGCTCTTGGGTAGCCAAAAACATTCAGTACTTC	CASSSWVAKNIQYF
NA	TRBV7-9	NA	TRBJ2-1	TGTGCCAGCAGCCCCGGGGGCACTTCCTACAATGCGGAGCAGTTCTTC	CASSPGGTSYNAEQFF
many	TRBV19	TRBD1	TRBJ1-1	TGTGCCAGTAGGTACAGGGGGAACACTGAAGCTTTCTTT	CASRYRGNTEAFF
many	TRBV11-3	NA	TRBJ1-1	TGTGCCAGCAGCTTAGGGAGGGAAGCTTTCTTT	CASSLGREAFF
NA	TRBV12-3/TRBV12-4	NA	TRBJ2-1	TGTGCCAGCATGTCACACGGATCGGTCGATGAGCAGTTCTTC	CASMSHGSVDEQFF
NA	TRBV5-4	NA	TRBJ2-7	TGTGCCAGCAGCTTAATACAGGGAAAAGAGGAGCAGTACTTC	CASSLIQGKEEQYF
NA	TRBV3-1	NA	TRBJ2-5	TGTGCCAGCAGCCAAGACATTACCCAGTACTTC	CASSQDITQYF
NA	TRBV11-3	NA	TRBJ2-5	TGTGCCAGCGGAGGACGGCTTGAGACCCAGTACTTC	CASGGRLETQYF
many	TRBV28	NA	TRBJ2-7	TGTGCCAGCAGTTTCCCCCATCGACAGGAGCAGTACTTC	CASSFPHRQEQYF
many	TRBV6-1	NA	TRBJ1-2	TGTGCCAGCAGTGAAGCGCTTCAGGACCGATACTATGGCTACACCTTC	CASSEALQDRYYGYTF